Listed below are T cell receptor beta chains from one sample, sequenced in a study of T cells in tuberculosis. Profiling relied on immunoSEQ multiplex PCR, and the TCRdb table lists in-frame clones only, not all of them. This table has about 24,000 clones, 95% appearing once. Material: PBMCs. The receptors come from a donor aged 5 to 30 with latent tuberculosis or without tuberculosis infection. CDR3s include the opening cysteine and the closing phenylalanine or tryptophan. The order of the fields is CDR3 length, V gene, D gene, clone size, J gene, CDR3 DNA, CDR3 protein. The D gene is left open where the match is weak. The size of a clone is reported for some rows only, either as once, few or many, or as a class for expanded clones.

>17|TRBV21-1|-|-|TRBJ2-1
TGTGCCAGCAGCAAAAAAGTCGGGACAGGGGGCTTGGATGAGCAGTTCTTC
CASSKKVGTGGLDEQFF
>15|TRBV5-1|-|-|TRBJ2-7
TGCGCCAGCCGCGTACAGGCGGGGAGCTCCTACGAGCAGTACTTC
CASRVQAGSSYEQYF
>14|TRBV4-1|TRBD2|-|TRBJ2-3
TGCGCCAGCAGCCAAGATCTGGGGGGGGATACGCAGTATTTT
CASSQDLGGDTQYF
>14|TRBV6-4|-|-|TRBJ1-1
TGTGCCAGTAAAATGGGGCCATCTAACACTGAAGCTTTCTTT
CASKMGPSNTEAFF
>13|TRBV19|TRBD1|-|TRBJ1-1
TGTGCCAGTAGTCTCCACAGGGGAACTGAAGCTTTCTTT
CASSLHRGTEAFF
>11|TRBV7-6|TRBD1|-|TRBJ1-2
TGTGCCAGCAGCCCCGGGACAGCTTTCACCTTC
CASSPGTAFTF
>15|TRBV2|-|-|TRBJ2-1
TGTGCCAGCAGTGACCCAGCGGGCCCCTACAATGAGCAGTTCTTC
CASSDPAGPYNEQFF
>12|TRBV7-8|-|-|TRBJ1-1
TGTGCCAGCAGCTCAGAAGTCAGTGAAGCTTTCTTT
CASSSEVSEAFF
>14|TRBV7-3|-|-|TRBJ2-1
TGTGCCAGCAGCTTAGGGGGACTCGACAATGAGCAGTTCTTC
CASSLGGLDNEQFF
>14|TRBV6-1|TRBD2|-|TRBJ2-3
TGTGCCAGTCACGCGGGGGACCCGGGAGATACGCAGTATTTT
CASHAGDPGDTQYF
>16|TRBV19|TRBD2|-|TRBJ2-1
TGTGCCAGTAGTCCAACGCGACTAGCGGGATACAATGAGCAGTTCTTC
CASSPTRLAGYNEQFF
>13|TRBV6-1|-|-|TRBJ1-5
TGTGCCAGCGCGGGACGGGTCAATCAGCCCCAGCATTTT
CASAGRVNQPQHF
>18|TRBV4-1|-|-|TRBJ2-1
TGCGCCAGCAGCCAAGTTTTAGTAGGGGGGGGCAGATCCAATGAGCAGTTCTTC
CASSQVLVGGGRSNEQFF
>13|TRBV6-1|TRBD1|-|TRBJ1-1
TGTGCCAGCAGTGTTCAGGGGGACACTGAAGCTTTCTTT
CASSVQGDTEAFF
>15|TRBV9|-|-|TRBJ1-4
TGTGCCAGCAGCCCCCGGCCGGGAGGGGTTGAAAAACTGTTTTTT
CASSPRPGGVEKLFF
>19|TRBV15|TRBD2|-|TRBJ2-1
TGTGCCACCAGCAGAGGAGGACTAGCGGGGGCCGGGACTTACAATGAGCAGTTCTTC
CATSRGGLAGAGTYNEQFF
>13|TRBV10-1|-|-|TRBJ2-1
TGCGCCAGCAGTCCTCCAGGGCTCAATGAGCAGTTCTTC
CASSPPGLNEQFF
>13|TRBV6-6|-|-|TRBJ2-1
TGTGCCAGCAGCCAGACAGCGTACAATGAGCAGTTCTTC
CASSQTAYNEQFF
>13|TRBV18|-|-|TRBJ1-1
TGTGCCAGCTCACTTGCAGGTAACACTGAAGCTTTCTTT
CASSLAGNTEAFF
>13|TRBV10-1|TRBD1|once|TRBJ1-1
TGCGCCAGCAGTACAGGGGGCTACACTGAAGCTTTCTTT
CASSTGGYTEAFF
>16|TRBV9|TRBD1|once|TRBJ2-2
TGTGCCAGCAGCGGGACCGGGACAGGGGGCACCGGGGAGCTGTTTTTT
CASSGTGTGGTGELFF
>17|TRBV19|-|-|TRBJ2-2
TGTGCCAGTAGTATGTTGTACGATCGAGGAGACACCGGGGAGCTGTTTTTT
CASSMLYDRGDTGELFF
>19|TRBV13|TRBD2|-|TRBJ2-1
TGTGCCAGCAGTCAAGGAGGCCTAGCGGGGGTCAGCTCCTACAATGAGCAGTTCTTC
CASSQGGLAGVSSYNEQFF
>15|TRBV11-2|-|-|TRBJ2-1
TGTGCCAGCAGCTTAGCCTGGGGCGCCTACAATGAGCAGTTCTTC
CASSLAWGAYNEQFF
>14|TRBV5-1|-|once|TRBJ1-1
TGCGCCAGCAGCTTGGCCCTAGGTTCCCCTGAAGCTTTCTTT
CASSLALGSPEAFF
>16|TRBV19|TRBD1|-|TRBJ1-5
TGTGCCAGTAGACCTTCCGGGACAGGGGGCAATCAGCCCCAGCATTTT
CASRPSGTGGNQPQHF
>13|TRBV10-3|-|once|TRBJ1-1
TGTGCCATCTCAAAGGGGATGAACACTGAAGCTTTCTTT
CAISKGMNTEAFF
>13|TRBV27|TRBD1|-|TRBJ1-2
TGTGCCAGCAGCCTAGGGACAGGCTATGGCTACACCTTC
CASSLGTGYGYTF
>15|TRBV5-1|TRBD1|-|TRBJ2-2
TGCGCCAGCAGCTCCGGGACAGGGAACACCGGGGAGCTGTTTTTT
CASSSGTGNTGELFF
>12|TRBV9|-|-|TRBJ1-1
TGTGCCAGCAGCGTAGGAGGCACTGAAGCTTTCTTT
CASSVGGTEAFF
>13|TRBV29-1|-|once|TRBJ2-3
TGCAGCGTTGTTTATCAGAGGGCAGATACGCAGTATTTT
CSVVYQRADTQYF
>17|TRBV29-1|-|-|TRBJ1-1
TGCAGCGTTGAAGTCAAGTACCCGGGGGTTAAGAACACTGAAGCTTTCTTT
CSVEVKYPGVKNTEAFF
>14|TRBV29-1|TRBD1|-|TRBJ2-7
TGCAGCGTTGACGGACAGGGGGGCTCCTACGAGCAGTACTTC
CSVDGQGGSYEQYF
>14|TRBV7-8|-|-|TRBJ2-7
TGTGCCAGCAGGCCTGACAGCTACGACTACGAGCAGTACTTC
CASRPDSYDYEQYF
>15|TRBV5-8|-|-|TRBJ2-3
TGTGCCAGCAGCTTGGAGGTCAGGGACACAGATACGCAGTATTTT
CASSLEVRDTDTQYF
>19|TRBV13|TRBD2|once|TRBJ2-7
TGTGCCAGCAGCTACGCCACGGGACTAGCGGGGGGGCCCCGCTACGAGCAGTACTTC
CASSYATGLAGGPRYEQYF
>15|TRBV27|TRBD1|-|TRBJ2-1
TGTGCCAGCAACCGGGGGACAGGGAGCTACAATGAGCAGTTCTTC
CASNRGTGSYNEQFF
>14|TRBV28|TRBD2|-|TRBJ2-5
TGTGCCAGCGGGTCAAGCGGGGGTCAAGAGACCCAGTACTTC
CASGSSGGQETQYF
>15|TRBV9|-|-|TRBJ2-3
TGTGCCAGCAGCGAATGGACAGCTAGCACAGATACGCAGTATTTT
CASSEWTASTDTQYF
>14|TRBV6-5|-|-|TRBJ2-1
TGTGCCAGCAGAAACTTGGGGGGATACAATGAGCAGTTCTTC
CASRNLGGYNEQFF
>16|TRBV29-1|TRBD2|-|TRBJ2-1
TGCAGCGTTGAAGTGGGGCGGGGGAGCTCCTACAATGAGCAGTTCTTC
CSVEVGRGSSYNEQFF
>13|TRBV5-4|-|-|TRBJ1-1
TGTGCCAGCAGCTCTGCGGGGCGGCATGAAGCTTTCTTT
CASSSAGRHEAFF
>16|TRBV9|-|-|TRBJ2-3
TGTGCCAGCAGCGAACTCGGACAGTCCCGCACAGATACGCAGTATTTT
CASSELGQSRTDTQYF
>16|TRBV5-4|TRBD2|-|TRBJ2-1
TGTGCCAGCAGCTTGGTTTCTAGCGGGGGATTTCGGGAGCAGTTCTTC
CASSLVSSGGFREQFF
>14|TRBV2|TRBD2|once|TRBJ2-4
TGTGCCAGCAAAGCGGGGGCCCCCAATAGCATTCAGTACTTC
CASKAGAPNSIQYF
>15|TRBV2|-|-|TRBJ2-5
TGTGCCAGCTTCGGAGAGGCGGATTACCAAGAGACCCAGTACTTC
CASFGEADYQETQYF
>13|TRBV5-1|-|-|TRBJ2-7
TGCGCCAGCAAGTCGGGGTCTACCTACGAGCAGTACTTC
CASKSGSTYEQYF
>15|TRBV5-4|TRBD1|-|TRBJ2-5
TGTGCCAGCAGCTTGGCAGGGGGCCGGGTGGATACCCAGTACTTC
CASSLAGGRVDTQYF
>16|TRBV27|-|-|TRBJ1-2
TGTGCCAGCAGCCCTTCGGGGGGGACCTTTAACTATGGCTACACCTTC
CASSPSGGTFNYGYTF
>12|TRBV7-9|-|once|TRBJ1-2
TGTGCCAGCACCACCACAGGGTATGGCTACACCTTC
CASTTTGYGYTF
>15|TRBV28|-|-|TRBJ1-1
TGTGCCAGCATTCGGCAGGGAAAGGTTGACACTGAAGCTTTCTTT
CASIRQGKVDTEAFF
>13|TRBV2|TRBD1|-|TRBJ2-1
TGTGCCAGCAGCCTGGGACAGAACAATGAGCAGTTCTTC
CASSLGQNNEQFF
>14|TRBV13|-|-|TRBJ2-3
TGTGCCAGCAGCTTTCAGCGGCGCACAGATACGCAGTATTTT
CASSFQRRTDTQYF
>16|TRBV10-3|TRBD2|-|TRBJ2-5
TGTGCCATTTCTAAGGTAGCGGGGGGAAACCAAGAGACCCAGTACTTC
CAISKVAGGNQETQYF
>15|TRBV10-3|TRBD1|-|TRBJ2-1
TGTGCCATCTCCAAAGAGGGACAGGCGTACAATGAGCAGTTCTTC
CAISKEGQAYNEQFF
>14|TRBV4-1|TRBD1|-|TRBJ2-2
TGCGCCAGCAGCCAAGGGGACAGGACCGGGGAGCTGTTTTTT
CASSQGDRTGELFF
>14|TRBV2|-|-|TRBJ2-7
TGTGCCAGCAGTGCCGTACAACTAGCTGGCGAGCAGTACTTC
CASSAVQLAGEQYF
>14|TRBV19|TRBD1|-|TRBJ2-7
TGTGCCAGTTCCTGGACAGGGGACCCCTACGAGCAGTACTTC
CASSWTGDPYEQYF
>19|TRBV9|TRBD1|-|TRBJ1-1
TGTGCCAGCAGCGTAGGAGATACTTGGGACAGGCGGATGCCCCCTGAAGCTTTCTTT
CASSVGDTWDRRMPPEAFF